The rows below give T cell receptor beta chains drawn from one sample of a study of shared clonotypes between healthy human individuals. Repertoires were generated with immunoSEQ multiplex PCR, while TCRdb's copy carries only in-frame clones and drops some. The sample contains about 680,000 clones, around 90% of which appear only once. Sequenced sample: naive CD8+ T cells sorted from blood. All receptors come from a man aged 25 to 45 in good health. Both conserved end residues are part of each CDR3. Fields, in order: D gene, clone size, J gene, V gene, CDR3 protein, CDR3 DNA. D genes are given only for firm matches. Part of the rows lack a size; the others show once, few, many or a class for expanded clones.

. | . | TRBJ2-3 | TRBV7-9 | CASSESSSTDTQYF | TGTGCCAGCAGCGAATCGAGTAGCACAGATACGCAGTATTTT
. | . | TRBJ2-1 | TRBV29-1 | CSVADYNEQFF | TGCAGCGTTGCAGACTACAATGAGCAGTTCTTC
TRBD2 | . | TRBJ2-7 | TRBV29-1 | CSVGGLAGASYEQYF | TGCAGCGTTGGTGGACTAGCGGGAGCGTCCTACGAGCAGTACTTC
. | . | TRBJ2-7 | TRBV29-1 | CSVVSRDYEQYF | TGCAGCGTTGTATCTAGGGACTACGAGCAGTACTTC
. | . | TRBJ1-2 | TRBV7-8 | CASSLRQSNYGYTF | TGTGCCAGCAGCTTAAGGCAGTCTAACTATGGCTACACCTTC
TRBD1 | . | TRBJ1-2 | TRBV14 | CASSQDIARTGAEGYTF | TGTGCCAGCAGCCAAGATATAGCCCGGACAGGGGCCGAAGGCTACACCTTC
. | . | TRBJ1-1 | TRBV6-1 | CASSEFGFREAFF | TGTGCCAGCAGTGAATTCGGGTTCAGGGAAGCTTTCTTT
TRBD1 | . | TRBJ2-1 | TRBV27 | CASSFSGQGVHEQFF | TGTGCCAGCAGTTTCTCGGGACAGGGGGTCCATGAGCAGTTCTTC
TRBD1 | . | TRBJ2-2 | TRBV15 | CATSRLGQADIRTNTGELFF | TGTGCCACCAGCAGATTAGGACAGGCCGACATTCGGACGAACACCGGGGAGCTGTTTTTT
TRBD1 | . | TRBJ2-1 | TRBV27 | CASSLGAGTGRYNEQFF | TGTGCCAGCAGTTTAGGGGCCGGGACAGGGAGGTACAATGAGCAGTTCTTC
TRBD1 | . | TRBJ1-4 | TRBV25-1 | CASSVTGGINEKLFF | TGTGCCAGCAGTGTCACAGGGGGGATTAATGAAAAACTGTTTTTT
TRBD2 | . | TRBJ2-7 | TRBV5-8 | CASRSRLAGYEQYF | TGTGCCAGCAGATCAAGACTAGCGGGCTACGAGCAGTACTTC
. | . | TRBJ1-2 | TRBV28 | CASSSFYGYTF | TGTGCCAGCAGTTCGTTTTATGGCTACACCTTC
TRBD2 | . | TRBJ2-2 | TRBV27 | CASTRNPILAGANTGELFF | TGTGCCAGCACCCGGAACCCTATCCTAGCGGGAGCGAACACCGGGGAGCTGTTTTTT
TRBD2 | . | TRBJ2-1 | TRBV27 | CASSSGGPYNEQFF | TGTGCCAGCTCTAGCGGGGGGCCATACAATGAGCAGTTCTTC
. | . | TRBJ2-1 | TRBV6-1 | CASSPYYNEQFF | TGTGCCAGCAGCCCCTACTACAATGAGCAGTTCTTC
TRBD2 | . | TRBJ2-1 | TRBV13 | CASSLRGGGPAQFF | TGTGCCAGCAGTCTTCGGGGCGGGGGACCCGCGCAGTTCTTC
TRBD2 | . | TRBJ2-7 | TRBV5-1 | CASSLEARRALATSYEQYF | TGCGCCAGCAGCTTGGAAGCCAGACGAGCACTAGCGACCTCCTACGAGCAGTACTTC
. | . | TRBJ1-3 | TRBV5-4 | CASRGYSGNTIYF | TGTGCCAGCAGAGGATACTCTGGAAACACCATATATTTT
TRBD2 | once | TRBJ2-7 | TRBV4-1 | CASSQDGASGSYEQYF | TGCGCCAGCAGCCAAGACGGAGCTAGCGGGAGTTACGAGCAGTACTTC
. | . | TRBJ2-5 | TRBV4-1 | CASSTPLGGSETQYF | TGCGCCAGCAGCACACCGCTAGGGGGATCGGAGACCCAGTACTTC
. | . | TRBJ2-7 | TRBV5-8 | CASSFRNYEQYF | TGTGCCAGCAGCTTCCGCAACTACGAGCAGTACTTC
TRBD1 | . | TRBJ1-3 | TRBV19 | CASSIAGTGSGNTIYF | TGTGCCAGTAGTATAGCAGGGACAGGATCTGGAAACACCATATATTTT
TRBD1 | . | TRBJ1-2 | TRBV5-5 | CASSLEAGGALSYGYTF | TGTGCCAGCAGCTTGGAGGCAGGGGGAGCCTTGAGCTATGGCTACACCTTC